This TCR beta chain appears in the sequencing data of a study of spatial heterogeneity in lung cancer. As for the study in general: Raw-read counts averaged over ten per unique TCR and UMI combination.

This clonotype was observed many times. This beta chain is a stray read from a library made for alpha chains; its abundance is not meaningful. In TCRdb, the 5' RACE reads were re-called with MiXCR into one record per CDR3 protein. The repertoire holds 8,800 or so distinct CDR3 sequences, over 3% seen once, with over 15% in the top ten. There are 14 residues in the CDR3. Deletions cut 2 bases from V and 7 bases from J, with 12 bases between. Germline CDR1 MNHNY, CDR2 SVGAGI (reference sequence). Time point described: blood taken at disease recurrence. From tumor, nontumor lung or frozen PBMC, whole RNA was taken unsorted for sequencing.

This specimen was PBMCs, taken at recurrence. The source of this sequence is a female donor with early-stage non-small cell lung cancer. This chain links TRBV6-6 with TRBJ1-5, with D uncertain. The DNA of the CDR3 is TGTGCCAGCAGTTACGAGCAGGCTGGGCAGCCCCAGCATTTT. Its protein is CASSYEQAGQPQHF.